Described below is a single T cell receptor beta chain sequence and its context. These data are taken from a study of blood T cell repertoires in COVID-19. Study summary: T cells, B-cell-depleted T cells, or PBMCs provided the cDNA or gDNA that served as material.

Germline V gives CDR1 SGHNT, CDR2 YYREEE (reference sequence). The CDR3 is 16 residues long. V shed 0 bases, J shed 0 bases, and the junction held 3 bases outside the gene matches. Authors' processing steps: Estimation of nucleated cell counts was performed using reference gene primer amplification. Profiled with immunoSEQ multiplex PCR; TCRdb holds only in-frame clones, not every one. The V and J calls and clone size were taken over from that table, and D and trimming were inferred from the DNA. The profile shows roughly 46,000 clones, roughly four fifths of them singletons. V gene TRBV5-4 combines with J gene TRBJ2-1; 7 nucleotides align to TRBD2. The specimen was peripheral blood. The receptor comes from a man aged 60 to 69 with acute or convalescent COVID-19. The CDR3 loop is CASSLEGGSSYNEQFF. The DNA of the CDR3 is TGTGCCAGCAGCTTGGAAGGCGGGAGCTCCTACAATGAGCAGTTCTTC.